This is a list of T cell receptor beta chains from one sample in a study of CD8 T cells in ankylosing spondylitis. TCRdb redid the calling of the 5' RACE reads with MiXCR, one entry per CDR3 protein. The profile shows roughly 670,000 distinct CDR3 sequences, around a fifth of them singletons. The sample was blood, either unsorted or a sorted T cell fraction (not recorded which). The origin of the receptors is a male donor with ankylosing spondylitis. CDR3s include the opening cysteine and the closing phenylalanine or tryptophan. The order of the fields is J gene, V gene, clone size, D gene, CDR3 protein, CDR3 DNA. A D gene is named only where the DNA matches it firmly. Expanded clones get a size class; other rows say once, few or many, or leave the size out.

TRBJ1-5	TRBV12-3/TRBV12-4	-	-	CASTSSPDLGPQHF	TGTGCCAGCACCTCGTCCCCGGACTTAGGGCCCCAGCATTTT
TRBJ1-5	TRBV19	-	TRBD1	CASTGRTGVSNQPQHF	TGTGCCAGTACCGGACGGACAGGGGTGAGCAATCAGCCCCAGCATTTT
TRBJ2-2	TRBV2	-	-	CASSSIGAPTGELFF	TGTGCCAGCAGTTCTATCGGGGCGCCGACCGGGGAGCTGTTTTTT
TRBJ1-1	TRBV6-5	-	-	CASSYSSPNTEAFF	TGTGCCAGCAGTTACTCGAGCCCGAACACTGAAGCTTTCTTT
TRBJ2-3	TRBV9	many	TRBD2	CASSVGSSGSTDTQYF	TGTGCCAGCAGCGTAGGGTCTAGCGGGAGCACAGATACGCAGTATTTT
TRBJ2-3	TRBV4-2	few	-	CASSPWGDGTDTQYF	TGTGCCAGCAGCCCATGGGGGGATGGCACAGATACGCAGTATTTT
TRBJ2-1	TRBV28	few	TRBD2	CASQAGAVNEQFF	TGTGCCAGCCAAGCGGGAGCGGTCAATGAGCAGTTCTTC
TRBJ2-7	TRBV4-2	few	-	CASSGSGLLLGEQYF	TGTGCCAGCAGCGGTTCCGGGCTGTTATTGGGCGAGCAGTACTTC
TRBJ2-5	TRBV20-1	few	-	CSARVGQEPLGETQYF	TGCAGTGCTAGAGTGGGGCAAGAGCCGCTAGGAGAGACCCAGTACTTC
TRBJ1-2	TRBV4-1	-	-	CASSPPSGGYGYTF	TGCGCCAGCAGCCCACCATCCGGGGGCTATGGCTACACCTTC
TRBJ2-3	TRBV3-1	-	-	CASSQIGSTDTQYF	TGTGCCAGCAGCCAAATTGGTTCGACAGATACGCAGTATTTT
TRBJ2-7	TRBV28	many	-	CASSSGTPPYEQYF	TGTGCCAGCAGTTCGGGGACACCTCCCTACGAGCAGTACTTC
TRBJ1-2	TRBV24-1	many	-	CATSDFGQNYGYTF	TGTGCCACCAGTGATTTTGGACAGAACTATGGCTACACCTTC
TRBJ2-7	TRBV18	few	TRBD1	CASSPRDRVGYEQYF	TGTGCCAGCTCACCACGAGACAGGGTAGGCTACGAGCAGTACTTC
TRBJ2-1	TRBV20-1	-	TRBD2	CSARGEGLAGGSYNEQFF	TGCAGTGCTAGAGGGGAAGGACTAGCGGGAGGGTCCTACAATGAGCAGTTCTTC
TRBJ1-2	TRBV12-3/TRBV12-4	-	TRBD1	CASRSNKGARYGYTF	TGTGCCAGCAGATCTAACAAGGGGGCGAGGTATGGCTACACCTTC
TRBJ1-5	TRBV28	few	-	CASSSPPDKRWNQPQHF	TGTGCCAGCAGTTCCCCCCCGGACAAACGTTGGAATCAGCCCCAGCATTTT
TRBJ2-5	TRBV7-2	few	-	CASSLEGGASETQYF	TGTGCCAGCAGCTTAGAGGGGGGGGCTAGTGAGACCCAGTACTTC
TRBJ2-5	TRBV5-6	-	-	CASTRDTLGETQYF	TGTGCCAGCACCCGGGACACCCTGGGAGAGACCCAGTACTTC
TRBJ2-7	TRBV10-3	few	TRBD2	CAISESWGGPSYEQYF	TGTGCCATCAGTGAGTCGTGGGGGGGTCCGTCCTACGAGCAGTACTTC
TRBJ2-1	TRBV12-3/TRBV12-4	-	TRBD2	CASSSGLAGGGDPNEQFF	TGTGCCAGCAGTTCGGGACTAGCGGGAGGGGGGGACCCCAATGAGCAGTTCTTC
TRBJ2-1	TRBV6-1	-	-	CASRKNPGTGNEQFF	TGTGCCAGCAGAAAAAATCCGGGCACGGGCAATGAGCAGTTCTTC
TRBJ2-3	TRBV11-2	few	-	CASGVSDTQYF	TGTGCCAGCGGCGTGTCAGATACGCAGTATTTT
TRBJ2-7	TRBV10-3	-	-	CAISAGDEQYF	TGTGCCATCAGTGCCGGGGACGAGCAGTACTTC
TRBJ2-1	TRBV11-2	few	TRBD2	CASSLGPRGGASYEQFF	TGTGCCAGCAGCCTAGGCCCACGCGGGGGGGCCTCTTATGAGCAGTTCTTC
TRBJ2-7	TRBV2	-	-	CASSEGLNHYEQYF	TGTGCCAGCAGTGAAGGACTGAACCACTACGAGCAGTACTTC
TRBJ2-3	TRBV28	few	-	CASPPSGLAPMGADTQYF	TGTGCCAGCCCCCCGTCAGGGCTAGCGCCAATGGGGGCAGATACGCAGTATTTT
TRBJ1-2	TRBV12-3/TRBV12-4	-	-	CASSRTVLEGGYTF	TGTGCCAGCAGTAGGACAGTCCTCGAGGGAGGCTACACCTTC
TRBJ2-1	TRBV20-1	few	-	CSARVSAGRSYNEQFF	TGCAGTGCTAGAGTTTCAGCGGGCCGCTCCTACAATGAGCAGTTCTTC
TRBJ2-7	TRBV29-1	-	-	CSVAVRDTRYEQYF	TGCAGCGTTGCTGTCCGGGACACCCGCTACGAGCAGTACTTC
TRBJ2-3	TRBV27	-	TRBD2	CASSLGLAGGHTQYF	TGTGCCAGCAGTTTAGGCCTGGCGGGGGGCCATACGCAGTATTTT
TRBJ2-7	TRBV5-1	-	-	CASRTVGSYEQYF	TGCGCCAGTCGGACAGTGGGCTCCTACGAGCAGTACTTC
TRBJ2-2	TRBV24-1	many	-	CATSESRDTGELFF	TGTGCCACCAGTGAATCCCGGGACACCGGGGAGCTGTTTTTT
TRBJ1-5	TRBV5-4	few	-	CASSRGRSPSNQPQHF	TGTGCCAGCAGCCGGGGGAGGTCTCCTAGCAATCAGCCCCAGCATTTT
TRBJ2-6	TRBV5-1	-	-	CASSYGQTSGANVLTF	TGCGCCAGCAGTTATGGACAAACCTCTGGGGCCAACGTCCTGACTTTC
TRBJ2-1	TRBV10-3	few	-	CAISTELSSYNEQFF	TGTGCCATCAGCACTGAGCTAAGCTCCTACAATGAGCAGTTCTTC
TRBJ2-1	TRBV12-3/TRBV12-4	many	-	CASSLGTNNNEQFF	TGTGCCAGCAGTTTAGGGACTAATAACAATGAGCAGTTCTTC
TRBJ2-2	TRBV20-1	many	TRBD1	CSAIPGGGNTGELFF	TGCAGTGCCATCCCAGGGGGCGGGAACACCGGGGAGCTGTTTTTT
TRBJ2-2	TRBV2	-	-	CASSEQANTGELFF	TGTGCCAGCAGTGAACAGGCGAACACCGGGGAGCTGTTTTTT
TRBJ1-1	TRBV7-2	-	-	CASSLASRIQGNEAFF	TGTGCCAGCAGCTTAGCCTCGCGTATACAGGGAAATGAAGCTTTCTTT
TRBJ2-2	TRBV6-4	once	-	CASSRLGYPNTGELFF	TGTGCCAGCAGTCGGTTGGGGTACCCGAACACCGGGGAGCTGTTTTTT